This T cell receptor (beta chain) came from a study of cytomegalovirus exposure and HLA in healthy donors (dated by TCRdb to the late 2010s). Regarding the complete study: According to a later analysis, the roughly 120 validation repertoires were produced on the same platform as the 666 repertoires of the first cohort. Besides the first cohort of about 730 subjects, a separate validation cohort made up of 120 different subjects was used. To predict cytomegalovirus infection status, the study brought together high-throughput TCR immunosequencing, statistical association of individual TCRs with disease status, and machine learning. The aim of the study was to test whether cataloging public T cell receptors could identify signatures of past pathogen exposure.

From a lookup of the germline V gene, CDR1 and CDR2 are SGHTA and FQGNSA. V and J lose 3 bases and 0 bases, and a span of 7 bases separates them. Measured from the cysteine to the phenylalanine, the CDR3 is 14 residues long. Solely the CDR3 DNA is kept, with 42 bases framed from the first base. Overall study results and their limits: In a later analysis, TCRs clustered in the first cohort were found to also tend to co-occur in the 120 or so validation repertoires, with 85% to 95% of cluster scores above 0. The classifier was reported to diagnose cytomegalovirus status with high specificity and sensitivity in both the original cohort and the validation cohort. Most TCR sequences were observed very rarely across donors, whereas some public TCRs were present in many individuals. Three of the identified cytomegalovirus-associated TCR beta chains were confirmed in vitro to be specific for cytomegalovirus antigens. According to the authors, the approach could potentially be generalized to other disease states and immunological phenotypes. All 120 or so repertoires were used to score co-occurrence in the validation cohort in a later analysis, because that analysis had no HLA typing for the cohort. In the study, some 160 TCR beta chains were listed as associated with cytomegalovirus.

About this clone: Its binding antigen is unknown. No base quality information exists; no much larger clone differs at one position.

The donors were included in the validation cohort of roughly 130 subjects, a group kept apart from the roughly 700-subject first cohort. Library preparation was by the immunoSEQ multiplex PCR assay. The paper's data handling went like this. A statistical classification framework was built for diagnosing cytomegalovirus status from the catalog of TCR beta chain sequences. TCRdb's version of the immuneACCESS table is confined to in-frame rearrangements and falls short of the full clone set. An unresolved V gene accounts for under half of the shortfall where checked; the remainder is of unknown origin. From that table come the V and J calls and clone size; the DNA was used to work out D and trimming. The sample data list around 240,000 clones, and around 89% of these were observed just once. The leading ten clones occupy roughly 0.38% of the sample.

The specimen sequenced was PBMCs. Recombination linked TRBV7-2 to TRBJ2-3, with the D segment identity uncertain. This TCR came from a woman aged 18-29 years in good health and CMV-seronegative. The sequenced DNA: TGTGCCAGCAGCTTCATAGCAAGCACAGATACGCAGTATTTT. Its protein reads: CASSFIASTDTQYF.